A selection of T cell receptor beta chains follows, all from one sample in a study of cytotoxic CD8 clonotypes in ibrutinib-treated CLL. Some clones are missing from TCRdb's copy, which holds only in-frame ones; the method was immunoSEQ multiplex PCR. Found here are roughly 13,000 clones, roughly 50% of them singletons; the top ten hold less than 40%. The source material was PBMCs, sampled at a roughly 24-month disease-progression time point, from a patient treated with ibrutinib. These receptor sequences come from a human donor with chronic lymphocytic leukemia. CDR3s include the opening cysteine and the closing phenylalanine or tryptophan. Fields, in order: V gene, J gene, clone size, D gene, CDR3 protein, CDR3 DNA. The D gene is left open where the match is weak. Rows give clone size only sometimes, using once, few, many, or a class for an expanded clone.

TRBV27	TRBJ2-1	.	.	CASSLEGSYNEQFF	TGTGCCAGCAGTTTAGAGGGCAGTTACAATGAGCAGTTCTTC
TRBV9	TRBJ1-1	.	.	CASSGSNTEAFF	TGTGCCAGCAGCGGGTCCAACACTGAAGCTTTCTTT
TRBV19	TRBJ2-5	.	.	CASSIDRTVRAQETQYF	TGTGCCAGTAGTATAGATCGGACAGTGAGAGCGCAAGAGACCCAGTACTTC
TRBV18	TRBJ2-3	.	.	CASSRRTVTDTQYF	TGTGCCAGCTCACGCCGGACGGTAACAGATACGCAGTATTTT
TRBV5-4	TRBJ1-2	.	.	CASSLGEQKNYGYTF	TGTGCCAGCAGCTTGGGGGAACAGAAAAACTATGGCTACACCTTC
TRBV9	TRBJ1-2	few	.	CASSADAPSGGYTF	TGTGCCAGCAGCGCGGACGCCCCATCCGGCGGCTACACCTTC
TRBV2	TRBJ2-3	.	TRBD2	CASSAGLAGGPADTQYF	TGTGCCAGCAGTGCAGGACTAGCGGGGGGGCCGGCAGATACGCAGTATTTT
TRBV10-2	TRBJ2-3	.	.	CASSTSSPTDTQYF	TGCGCCAGTTCCACTAGCAGTCCCACAGATACGCAGTATTTT
TRBV7-6	TRBJ2-1	.	TRBD1	CASSPLGQGLTYNEQFF	TGTGCCAGCAGTCCTCTCGGACAGGGATTAACCTACAATGAGCAGTTCTTC
TRBV2	TRBJ2-2	once	.	CASKRGTNTGELFF	TGTGCCTCTAAGAGAGGGACGAACACCGGGGAGCTGTTTTTT
TRBV19	TRBJ2-2	.	.	CASSISRAGGELFF	TGTGCCAGTAGTATATCGAGGGCCGGCGGGGAGCTGTTTTTT
TRBV11-2	TRBJ1-1	hyperexpanded	.	CASSLVSTEAFF	TGTGCCAGCAGCTTAGTGAGTACTGAAGCTTTCTTT
TRBV5-4	TRBJ1-2	few	.	CASSRMANSLNYGYTF	TGTGCCAGCAGCCGCATGGCGAATAGTTTGAACTATGGCTACACCTTC
TRBV10-2	TRBJ2-2	few	TRBD1	CASSGQGAGELFF	TGCGCCAGCAGTGGACAGGGCGCCGGGGAGCTGTTTTTT
TRBV7-8	TRBJ2-1	.	.	CASVGGHNEQFF	TGTGCCAGTGTAGGAGGTCACAATGAGCAGTTCTTC
TRBV2	TRBJ2-7	.	.	CASMRTLEQYF	TGTGCCAGCATGCGAACGCTCGAGCAGTACTTC
TRBV10-2	TRBJ2-7	.	TRBD1	CASRNPDRGRWEQYF	TGCGCCAGCAGGAACCCGGACAGGGGGCGTTGGGAGCAGTACTTC